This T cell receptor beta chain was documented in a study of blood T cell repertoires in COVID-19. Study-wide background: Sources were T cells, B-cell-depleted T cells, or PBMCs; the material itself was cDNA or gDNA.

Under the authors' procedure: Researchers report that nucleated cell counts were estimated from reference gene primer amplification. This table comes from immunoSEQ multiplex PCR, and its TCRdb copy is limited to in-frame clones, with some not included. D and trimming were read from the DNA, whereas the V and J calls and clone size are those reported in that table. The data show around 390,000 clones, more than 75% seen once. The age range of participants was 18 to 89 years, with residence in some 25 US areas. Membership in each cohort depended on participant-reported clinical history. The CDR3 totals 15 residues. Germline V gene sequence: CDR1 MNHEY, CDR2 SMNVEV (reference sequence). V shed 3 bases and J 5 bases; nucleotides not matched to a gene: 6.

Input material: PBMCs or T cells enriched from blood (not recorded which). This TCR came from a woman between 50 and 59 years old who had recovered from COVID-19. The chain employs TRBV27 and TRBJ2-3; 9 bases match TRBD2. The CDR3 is CASSFLLAGQDTQYF. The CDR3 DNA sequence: TGTGCCAGCAGTTTCCTGCTAGCGGGGCAAGATACGCAGTATTTT.